This TCR beta chain is drawn from a study of response to subunit inactivated influenza vaccine. This CDR3 contains 13 residues. Trimming took off 4 bases at V and 2 bases at J, with 9 bases between the two ends. From germline, CDR1 is SGHRS and CDR2 YFSETQ. TCRdb used MiXCR to reprocess the RT-PCR reads, holding one entry per CDR3 protein. The repertoire holds about 500,000 distinct CDR3 sequences, with approximately 7.3% as singletons. In its sample, this clonotype was seen many times. As yet, its antigen is unknown. Study conclusions and caveats: The authors suggested that few new T cells are recruited per seasonal influenza vaccination.

The chain recombines TRBV5-1 with TRBJ1-1, with D possibly matching TRBD1 (5 bases). The receptor's source is a man aged 50 to 69 who received an inactivated influenza vaccine. The sequences come from PBMCs from blood, collected roughly 24 months after vaccination. The CDR3 bases are TGCGCCAGCAGCCGGGACGGCAACACTGAAGCTTTCTTT. It translates to CASSRDGNTEAFF.